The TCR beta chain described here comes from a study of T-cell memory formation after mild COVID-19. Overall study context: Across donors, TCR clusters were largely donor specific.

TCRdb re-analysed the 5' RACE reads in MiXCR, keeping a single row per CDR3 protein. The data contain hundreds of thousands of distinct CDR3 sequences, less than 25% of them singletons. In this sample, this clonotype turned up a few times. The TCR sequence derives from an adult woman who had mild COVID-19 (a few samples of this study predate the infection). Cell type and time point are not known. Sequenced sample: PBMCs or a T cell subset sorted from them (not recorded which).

CDR3 region: CSVKGQSNTGELFF. As DNA, the CDR3 is TGCAGCGTGAAAGGACAATCGAACACCGGGGAGCTGTTTTTT. The chain has TRBV29-1 and TRBJ2-2; D is possibly TRBD1 (5 bases). V lost 6 bases to trimming and J lost 0 bases, with 11 bases between them. CDR1 and CDR2 from the germline V gene are SQVTM and ANQGSEA. The CDR3 covers 14 residues.